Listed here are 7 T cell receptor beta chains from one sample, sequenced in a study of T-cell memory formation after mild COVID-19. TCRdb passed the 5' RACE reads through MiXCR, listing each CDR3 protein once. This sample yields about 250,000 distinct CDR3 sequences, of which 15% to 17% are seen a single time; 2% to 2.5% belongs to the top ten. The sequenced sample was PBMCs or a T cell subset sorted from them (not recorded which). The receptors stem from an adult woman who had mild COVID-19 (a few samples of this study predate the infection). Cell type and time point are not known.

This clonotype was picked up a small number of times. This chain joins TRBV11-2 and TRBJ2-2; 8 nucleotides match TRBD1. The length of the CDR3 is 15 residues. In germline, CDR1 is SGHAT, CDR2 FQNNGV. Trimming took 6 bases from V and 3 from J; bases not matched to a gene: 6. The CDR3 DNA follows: TGTGCCAGCAGGAGGACAGGGTACGACACCGGGGAGCTGTTTTTT. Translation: CASRRTGYDTGELFF.

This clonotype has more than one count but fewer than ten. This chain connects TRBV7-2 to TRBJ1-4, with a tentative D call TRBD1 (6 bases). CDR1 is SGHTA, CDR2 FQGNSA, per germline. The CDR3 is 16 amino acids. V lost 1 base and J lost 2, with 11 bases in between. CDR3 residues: CASSLVTGYTNEKLFF. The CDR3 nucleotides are TGTGCCAGCAGCTTAGTAACAGGGTACACTAATGAAAAACTGTTTTTT.

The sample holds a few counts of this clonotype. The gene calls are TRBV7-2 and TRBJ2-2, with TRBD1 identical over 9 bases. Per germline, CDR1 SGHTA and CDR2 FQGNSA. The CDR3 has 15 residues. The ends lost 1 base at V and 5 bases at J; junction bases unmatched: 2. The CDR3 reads CASSLDRGLTGELFF. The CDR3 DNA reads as TGTGCCAGCAGCTTAGACAGGGGGCTGACCGGGGAGCTGTTTTTT.

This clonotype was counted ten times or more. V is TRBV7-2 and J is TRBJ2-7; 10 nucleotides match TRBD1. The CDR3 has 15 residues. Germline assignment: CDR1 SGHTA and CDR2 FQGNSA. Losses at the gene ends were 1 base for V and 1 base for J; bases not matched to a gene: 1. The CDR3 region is CASSLGGQGSYEQYF. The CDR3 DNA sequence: TGTGCCAGCAGCTTAGGGGGACAGGGGTCCTACGAGCAGTACTTC.

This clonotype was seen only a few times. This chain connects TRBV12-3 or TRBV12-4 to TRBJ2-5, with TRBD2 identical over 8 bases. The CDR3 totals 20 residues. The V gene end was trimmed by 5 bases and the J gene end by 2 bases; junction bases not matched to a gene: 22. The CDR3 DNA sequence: TGTGCCAGCAGTCCTAGGGTGGGCATCCTCTTAGCGGGACCACAAGAGACCCAGTACTTC. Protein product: CASSPRVGILLAGPQETQYF.

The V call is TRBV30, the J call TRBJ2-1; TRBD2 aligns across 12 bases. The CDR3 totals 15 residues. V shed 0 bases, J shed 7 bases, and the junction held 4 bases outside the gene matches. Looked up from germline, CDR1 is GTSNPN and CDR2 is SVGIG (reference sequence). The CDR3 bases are TGTGCCTGGAGTGTTGGACTAGCGGGATCGAATGAGCAGTTCTTC. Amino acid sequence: CAWSVGLAGSNEQFF.

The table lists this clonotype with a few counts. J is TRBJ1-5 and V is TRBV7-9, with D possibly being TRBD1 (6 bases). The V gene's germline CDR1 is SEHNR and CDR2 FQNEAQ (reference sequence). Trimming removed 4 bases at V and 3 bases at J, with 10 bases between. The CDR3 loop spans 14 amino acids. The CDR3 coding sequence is TGTGCCAGCAGCTCCCGGACAGCCAATCAGCCCCAGCATTTT. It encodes CASSSRTANQPQHF.